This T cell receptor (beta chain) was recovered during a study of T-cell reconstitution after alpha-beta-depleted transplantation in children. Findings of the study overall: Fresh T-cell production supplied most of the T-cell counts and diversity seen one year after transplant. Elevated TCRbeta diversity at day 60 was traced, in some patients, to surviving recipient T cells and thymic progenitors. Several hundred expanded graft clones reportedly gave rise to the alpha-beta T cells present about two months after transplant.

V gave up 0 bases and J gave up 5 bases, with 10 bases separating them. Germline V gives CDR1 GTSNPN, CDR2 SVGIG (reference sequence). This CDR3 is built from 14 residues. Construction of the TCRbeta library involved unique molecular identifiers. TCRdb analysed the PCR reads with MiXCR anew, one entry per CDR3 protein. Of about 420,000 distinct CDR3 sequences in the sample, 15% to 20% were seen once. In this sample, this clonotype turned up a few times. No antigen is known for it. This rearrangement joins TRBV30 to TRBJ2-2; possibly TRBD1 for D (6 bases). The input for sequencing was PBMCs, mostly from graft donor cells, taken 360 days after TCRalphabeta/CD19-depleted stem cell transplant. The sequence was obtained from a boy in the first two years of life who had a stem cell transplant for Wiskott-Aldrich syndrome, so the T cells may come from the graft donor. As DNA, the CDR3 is TGTGCCTGGAGTGTAGTACAGGGAACCGGGGAGCTGTTTTTT. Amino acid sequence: CAWSVVQGTGELFF.